The clone carrying this T cell receptor beta chain was seen at least ten times. CDR1 and CDR2 (germline): LGHNA, YNFKEQ. CDR3 length equals 14 residues. The trim removed 5 bases at V and 4 bases at J, leaving 3 bases unmatched. This specimen belongs to a study of immune heterogeneity within non-small cell lung tumors. The starting template was genomic DNA from bulk tumor, 600 ng per sample. While surgery was under way, several biopsies spaced far apart were taken per primary tumor. Enrolled individuals presented with untreated, newly diagnosed non-small cell lung cancer and received curative surgery. Multiplex PCR amplified the TCR beta CDR3 region. Its first round ran for around 10 cycles with 32 V and 13 J primers. MiXCR, run by TCRdb on the multiplex PCR reads, gives a single entry per CDR3 protein. Of thousands of distinct CDR3 sequences listed, around a quarter are singletons.

The TCR was taken from a man aged 50-60 years with non-small cell lung cancer. Sequencing was performed on lung tumor tissue. The chain is built from TRBV4-2 and TRBJ1-5; 9 nucleotides line up with TRBD1. CDR3 protein: CASSSGQGNQPQHF. CDR3 nucleotides: TGTGCCAGCAGCTCCGGACAGGGGAATCAGCCCCAGCATTTT.